This T cell receptor (beta chain) was recovered during a study of blood T cell repertoires in COVID-19 (dated by TCRdb to about 2020). As for the study more broadly: Collaborator samples came from the United States, Italy and Spain and covered acute and convalescent phases of COVID-19. The prospective study material was composed of cDNA or gDNA derived from T cells, B-cell-depleted T cells, or PBMCs. The dataset comprised deeply sampled blood TCRbeta repertoires from subjects exposed to, actively infected with, or recovered from COVID-19. The repertoires were released in a freely available public database intended as a resource for research on the immune response to SARS-CoV-2. Samples were obtained from the ongoing ImmuneRACE study (first 160 participants) and from 1,000 to 1,500 subjects provided by 6 global collaborators. A de-identified subject ID, COVID-19 status, age in years and sex were almost always included in the sample metadata. Where HLA class I and class II types were available, the types were taken from metadata supplied by the sample provider, not from assay-based typing. Results and caveats for the whole study, not just this receptor: The amount of clinical and demographic metadata varied by source and participant and was provided uncurated.

A note on this clone: Its antigen has not been determined. Base qualities are not at hand, and no much larger clone is one base apart.

The CDR3 runs 15 residues from the cysteine to the phenylalanine. The entry retains the CDR3 DNA only, 45 bases that are in frame from base 1. Via the germline V gene, CDR1 is SGHAT and CDR2 FQNNGV. V is cut by 2 bases and J by 2 bases, and the space between the germline ends is 12 bases. Enrolling through a virtual design, the prospective study's participants ranged in age from roughly 18 to 90 years and lived across around 25 United States geographic areas. To assign participants to cohorts, the prospective study relied on clinical history that participants themselves reported in a screening survey and a study questionnaire. Recovered participants in ImmuneRACE Cohort 3 were defined as having two consecutive negative NP/OP PCR tests, clearance from a healthcare professional, or resolution of symptoms. Mobile phlebotomists in the prospective study collected whole blood, serum and a nasopharyngeal or oropharyngeal swab from every participant. Prospective study participants could optionally give additional blood draws and questionnaires over an approximately 2-month period. Before DNA extraction, blood samples from the prospective study were shipped at room temperature or frozen.

TCRbeta CDR3 regions were amplified from genomic DNA by means of the immunoSEQ Assay, a bias-controlled multiplex PCR. The study's own analysis went as follows. The number of nucleated cells in each sample was estimated from the amplification of reference gene primers within the assay. Sequence reads were collapsed and filtered to measure the absolute abundance of every unique TCRbeta CDR3 rearrangement. For each sample, productive Simpson clonality was calculated as the square root of Simpson's diversity index across productive rearrangements. Entries here come from immuneACCESS through TCRdb and include only in-frame sequences with V and J called. Some clones fail to appear in such tables; in the studies checked, an unresolved V gene covers under half of the shortfall, and the cause of the remainder is unknown. V and J calls and clone size follow that table, whereas D and trimming were derived from the DNA. The table for this sample lists about 330,000 clones; about 92% of them were counted only once. The top ten constitute about 18% of the sample.

Recombination linked TRBV11-2 to TRBJ2-5; no D segment can be confidently identified. The clonotype comes from a woman aged 30 to 39 who had recovered from COVID-19. The sequenced sample was PBMCs or T cells enriched from blood (not recorded which). The CDR3 has the sequence CASSLLSGPQETQYF. The nucleotide sequence reads TGTGCCAGCAGCTTATTATCCGGTCCTCAAGAGACCCAGTACTTC.